The source of this TCR beta chain is a study of blood T cell repertoires in COVID-19. Study as a whole: The cDNA or gDNA used as material had been derived from T cells, B-cell-depleted T cells, or PBMCs.

The CDR3 has 15 residues. With 0 bases removed from V and 4 bases from J, the gap between germline ends came to 9 bases. Per the germline V gene, CDR1 is LGHNA and CDR2 is YSLEER. Notes on this clone: Other DNA sequences in the sample encode the same CDR3.

As processed by the authors: From reference gene primer amplification, estimates of nucleated cell counts were derived. Repertoires were generated with immunoSEQ multiplex PCR, while TCRdb's copy carries only in-frame clones and drops some. From that table come the V and J calls and clone size; the DNA was used to work out D and trimming. The table shows about 330,000 clones, with roughly 90% occurring only once. The age range of participants was about 18 to 95 years, with residence in more than 20 US areas. Donors of Cohort 3 who recovered were those that had two negative PCRs, clearance, or symptom resolution.

The TCR sequence derives from a woman aged 25-40 years who had recovered from COVID-19. The sample consisted of PBMCs or T cells enriched from blood (not recorded which). V and J are TRBV4-3 and TRBJ1-4, with D perhaps TRBD1 (5 bases). The CDR3 loop reads CASSQEGQLNEKLFF. CDR3 in DNA: TGCGCCAGCAGCCAAGAGGGGCAGCTTAATGAAAAACTGTTTTTT.